This passage covers 8 T cell receptor beta chains from one sample sequenced in a study of control samples from healthy donors and cancer patients. Assay used: immunoSEQ multiplex PCR; TCRdb lists only in-frame clones, some missing. The data contain about 130,000 clones, 75% to 95% of them seen just once; the ten biggest clones take up roughly 2.5%. The sequenced material came from blood. Receptors were obtained from a man aged 35 to 55 in good health.

The CDR3 nucleotides are TGTGCCAGCTCGAGGCGGGGGGTGGGGAATTCACCCCTCCACTTT. Translation: CASSRRGVGNSPLHF. V usage is TRBV5-4 and J usage is TRBJ1-6; D possibly corresponds to TRBD1 (5 bases). Germline values: CDR1 SGHNT, CDR2 YYREEE (reference sequence). Trimming shortened V by 7 bases and J by 7 bases, and 18 bases separated the two germline ends. The CDR3 totals 15 residues.

This clone showed up just a few times. The chain is built from TRBV5-6 and TRBJ1-5; no clear D. V lost 2 bases and J 4 bases, leaving 4 bases between the germline ends. The CDR3 consists of 12 residues. Germline V gives CDR1 SGHDT, CDR2 YYEEEE. Written as DNA, the CDR3 is TGTGCCAGCAGCTTCGGGAATCAGCCCCAGCATTTT. It is translated as CASSFGNQPQHF.

The chain employs TRBV27 and TRBJ2-6, with TRBD1 matching over 10 bases. V lost 6 bases, J lost 0 bases, and 5 bases stayed unmatched. The CDR3 is 17 residues long. CDR1 is MNHEY, CDR2 SMNVEV, per germline (reference sequence). This CDR3 reads CASSRTGGISGANVLTF. In DNA, the CDR3 is TGTGCCAGCAGCCGGACAGGGGGAATCTCTGGGGCCAACGTCCTGACTTTC. Based on the CDR3 plus reference TRBV27 and TRBJ2-6, the full variable domain is EAQVTQNPRYLITVTGKKLTVTCSQNMNHEYMSWYRQDPGLGLRQIYYSMNVEVTDKGDVPEGYKVSRKEKRNFPLILESPSPNQTSLYFCASSRTGGISGANVLTFGAGSRLTVL.

The chain combines TRBV15 with TRBJ2-3, with D tentatively TRBD1 (6 bases). Germline V gives CDR1 LNHNV, CDR2 YYDKDF (reference sequence). V lost 4 bases and J lost 0, with 8 bases in between. CDR3 length equals 14 residues. CDR3 nucleotide sequence: TGTGCCACCAGCACAGGGGCAAGCACAGATACGCAGTATTTT. Translated, it gives CATSTGASTDTQYF.

The rearrangement joins TRBV6-5 to TRBJ2-2; D is ambiguous. This CDR3 contains 15 residues. CDR1 MNHEY and CDR2 SVGAGI come from the germline V gene. The V end lost 2 bases, the J end lost 2 bases, and 9 bases lay between the germline ends. In nucleotides, the CDR3 is TGTGCCAGCAGTTACGTATACGGAAACACCGGGGAGCTGTTTTTT. The encoded protein is CASSYVYGNTGELFF.

The chain links TRBV28 to TRBJ1-5; 7 bases line up with TRBD1. The V segment lost 5 bases and the J segment 3 bases; nucleotides outside the gene matches: 7. Per germline, CDR1 MDHEN and CDR2 SYDVKM. The CDR3 has 15 amino acids. The CDR3 DNA is TGTGCCAGCAGTCCCTTCGGGACAGTCAATCAGCCCCAGCATTTT. The encoded protein is CASSPFGTVNQPQHF.

The chain is built from TRBV9 and TRBJ1-2, with no clear D. V dropped 3 bases and J dropped 3 bases, with 15 bases sitting between them. Germline V gene data show CDR1 as SGDLS and CDR2 as YYNGEE. The length of the CDR3 is 15 residues. In DNA form, the CDR3 reads TGTGCCAGCAGCGCGGACGGCGGAAATTACTATGGCTACACCTTC. It translates to CASSADGGNYYGYTF.

The V and J genes are TRBV3-1 (or the pseudogene TRBV3-2) and TRBJ2-1; a weak D match, TRBD2 (7 bases). The CDR3 covers 15 residues. Germline V gene lookup returns CDR1 LGHDT and CDR2 YNNKEL (reference sequence). V lost 4 bases, J lost 4 bases, and 14 bases lay in between. The CDR3 DNA is TGTGCCAGCAGCCTACGAGGGGGGGTATACAATGAGCAGTTCTTC. Translating gives CASSLRGGVYNEQFF.